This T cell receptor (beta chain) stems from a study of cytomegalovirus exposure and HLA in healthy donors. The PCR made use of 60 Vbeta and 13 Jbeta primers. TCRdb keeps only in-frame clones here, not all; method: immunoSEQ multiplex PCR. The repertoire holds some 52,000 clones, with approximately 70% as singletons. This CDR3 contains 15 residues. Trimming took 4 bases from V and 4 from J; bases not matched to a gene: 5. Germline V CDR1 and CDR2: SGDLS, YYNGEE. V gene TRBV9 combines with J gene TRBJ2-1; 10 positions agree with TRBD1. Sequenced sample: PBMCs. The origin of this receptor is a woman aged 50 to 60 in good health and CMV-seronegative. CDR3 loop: CASSTRDRGYNEQFF. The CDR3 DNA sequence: TGTGCCAGCAGCACCCGGGACAGGGGATACAATGAGCAGTTCTTC.